These 20 T cell receptor beta chains share one sample of origin, sequenced in a study of PD-1 blockade in classical Hodgkin lymphoma. The data were produced by immunoSEQ multiplex PCR, yet TCRdb's version contains in-frame clones alone and is incomplete. The sample has 57,000 or so clones, approximately 89% seen once. Each and every patient relapsed after autologous stem cell transplantation, and patients got differing brentuximab vedotin exposure. The source material was peripheral blood mononuclear cells (PBMCs), sampled at baseline. Receptors originate from a human donor with classical Hodgkin lymphoma.

The chain joins TRBV7-2 to TRBJ2-2, with no clear D. The CDR3 extends over 13 amino acids. Germline CDR1 is SGHTA and CDR2 is FQGNSA. The V and J ends lost 5 bases and 7 bases respectively, with 11 bases between them. In DNA form, the CDR3 reads TGTGCCAGCAGCCTTAACTGGGACGGGGAGCTGTTTTTT. As protein: CASSLNWDGELFF.

This clone was detected only a few times. The gene calls are TRBV19 and TRBJ2-1; D gene unclear. The V end lost 9 bases, the J end lost 4 bases, and 10 bases lay between the germline ends. The CDR3 is 12 residues long. CDR1 is LNHDA, CDR2 SQIVND, per germline (reference sequence). CDR3 sequence reads: CARRVPYNEQFF. The DNA of the CDR3 is TGTGCCAGAAGGGTCCCTTACAATGAGCAGTTCTTC.

This chain joins TRBV10-2 and TRBJ2-7; 9 bases map to TRBD1. J lost 4 bases, V lost 5 bases, and 6 bases had no gene match. The CDR3 runs 14 residues. CDR1 WSHSY and CDR2 SAAADI come from the germline V gene. In nucleotides, the CDR3 is TGCGCCAGCAGTCCGGGACAGGGTGTATACGAGCAGTACTTC. This sequence encodes CASSPGQGVYEQYF.

The chain uses TRBV5-6 and TRBJ1-2; unclear D gene. Germline V lookup: CDR1 SGHDT, CDR2 YYEEEE. The CDR3 covers 14 residues. Trimming left V 4 bases short and J 5 bases short, with 15 bases between. CDR3 protein: CASSLAGSHYGYTF. Written as DNA, the CDR3 is TGTGCCAGCAGCCTAGCGGGATCTCATTATGGCTACACCTTC.

V usage is TRBV9 and J usage is TRBJ2-1, with 12 positions matching TRBD2. The V and J ends lost 4 bases and 3 bases, in that order; junction bases with no gene match: 2. CDR1 and CDR2 from the germline V gene are SGDLS and YYNGEE. CDR3 length: 15 amino acids. The CDR3 here is CASSSSGGDYNEQFF. CDR3 DNA sequence: TGTGCCAGCAGCTCTAGCGGGGGGGACTACAATGAGCAGTTCTTC.

This rearrangement joins TRBV15 to TRBJ1-2, with no clear D. The germline CDR1 and CDR2 sequences are LNHNV and YYDKDF (reference sequence). V lost 6 bases and J lost 0, with 8 bases in between. This CDR3 comprises 13 residues. CDR3 in DNA: TGTGCCACCAGTGACGGCACTAACTATGGCTACACCTTC. This encodes CATSDGTNYGYTF.

The sample holds one count of this clone. The rearrangement joins TRBV7-2 to TRBJ2-7, with D possibly being TRBD2 (6 bases). V gave up 2 bases and J gave up 2 bases, with 13 bases separating them. The CDR3 extends over 15 amino acids. Germline V lookup: CDR1 SGHTA, CDR2 FQGNSA. As DNA, the CDR3 is TGTGCCAGCAGCTTAAAGAGGGAGGCGCCCTACGAGCAGTACTTC. Its protein is CASSLKREAPYEQYF. The variable domain in full, completed from reference TRBV7-2 and TRBJ2-7, reads GAGVSQSPSNKVTEKGKDVELRCDPISGHTALYWYRQSLGQGLEFLIYFQGNSAPDKSGLPSDRFSAERTGGSVSTLTIQRTQQEDSAVYLCASSLKREAPYEQYFGPGTRLTVT.

This chain joins TRBV11-3 and TRBJ2-1; either TRBD1 or TRBD2 may fit D (5 bases each). Germline V gives CDR1 SGHNT, CDR2 YENEEA. The V and J ends lost 3 bases and 0 bases respectively, with 9 bases between them. The CDR3 is 15 residues long. CDR3 bases: TGTGCCAGCAGCTTGGGACCAGACTCCTACAATGAGCAGTTCTTC. This translates into CASSLGPDSYNEQFF.

V and J are TRBV11-1 and TRBJ2-5; 8 positions match TRBD2. V gave up 5 bases and J gave up 4 bases; unmatched junction bases: 15. In germline, CDR1 is SGHAT, CDR2 FQDESV (reference sequence). The CDR3 has 17 amino acids. In DNA form, the CDR3 reads TGTGCCAGCAGCCCATCGGCTGGCGGGGGGAGGGGAGAGACCCAGTACTTC. This codes for CASSPSAGGGRGETQYF.

J is TRBJ1-4 and V is TRBV30, with D maybe TRBD1 (5 bases). The CDR3 covers 13 residues. V was pared by 5 bases and J by 8 bases, with 15 bases between. CDR1 is GTSNPN, CDR2 SVGIG, per germline (reference sequence). The CDR3 DNA reads TGTGCCTGGTTTTCCGGGACCCGAGAAAAACTGTTTTTT. Amino acid sequence: CAWFSGTREKLFF.

This chain joins TRBV5-1 and TRBJ2-3; 9 bases match TRBD2. The CDR3 length is 16 residues. Per germline, CDR1 SGHRS and CDR2 YFSETQ. Trimming removed 3 bases from V and 5 bases from J; junction bases left unmatched: 10. The CDR3 sequence: CASSSSDAGGLDTQYF. CDR3 coding DNA: TGCGCCAGCAGCTCCTCGGATGCGGGGGGGTTAGATACGCAGTATTTT.

This chain links TRBV11-2 with TRBJ2-3, with D possibly TRBD2 on 6 matching bases. CDR1 is SGHAT, CDR2 FQNNGV, per germline. The CDR3 contains 15 residues. Trimming pared 0 bases from V and 3 bases from J, leaving 10 bases between. This CDR3 is CASSLETRGTDTQYF. The DNA for the CDR3 is TGTGCCAGCAGCTTAGAAACCCGGGGGACAGATACGCAGTATTTT.

The chain couples TRBV5-1 to TRBJ2-7; D not certain. The germline V gene encodes CDR1 SGHRS and CDR2 YFSETQ. Deletions cut 3 bases from V and 0 bases from J, with 7 bases between. This CDR3 contains 13 residues. The CDR3 DNA sequence: TGCGCCAGCAGCTCTTTACGCTCCTACGAGCAGTACTTC. It is translated as CASSSLRSYEQYF.

The V and J genes are TRBV19 and TRBJ2-3; D unresolved. Germline values: CDR1 LNHDA, CDR2 SQIVND (reference sequence). V was clipped by 4 bases and J by 4 bases, with 9 bases between them. The CDR3 totals 13 residues. CDR3 DNA sequence: TGTGCCAGTAGTACCCTTCAAGCAGATACGCAGTATTTT. This gives the protein CASSTLQADTQYF. The full variable domain, its missing parts supplied by reference TRBV19 and TRBJ2-3, is DGGITQSPKYLFRKEGQNVTLSCEQNLNHDAMYWYRQDPGQGLRLIYYSQIVNDFQKGDIAEGYSVSREKKESFPLTVTSAQKNPTAFYLCASSTLQADTQYFGPGTRLTVL.

The rearrangement uses TRBV7-9 and TRBJ2-7; TRBD2 matches at 9 bases. The length of the CDR3 is 15 residues. Germline values: CDR1 SEHNR, CDR2 FQNEAQ (reference sequence). The V gene end was trimmed by 5 bases and the J gene end by 8 bases; junction bases not matched to a gene: 13. The CDR3 bases are TGTGCCAGCAGCCCCCTTAGCGGGGGTTTTGGTAAGCAGTACTTC. This encodes CASSPLSGGFGKQYF.

The chain combines TRBV6-1 with TRBJ1-1; D is unresolved. The length of the CDR3 is 13 residues. With 8 bases removed from V and 1 base from J, the gap between germline ends came to 11 bases. Germline V gene lookup returns CDR1 MNHNS and CDR2 SASEGT. CDR3 protein: CASFGQANTEAFF. The CDR3 bases are TGTGCCAGCTTCGGCCAAGCGAACACTGAAGCTTTCTTT.

This clone has a single count. An end of the junction differs from the germline gene, which may be a read error. The DNA of the CDR3 is TGTGCCAGCAGGTTAGCGGGGCAAGAGACCCAGTACTTC. It translates to CASRLAGQETQYF. The rearrangement uses TRBV7-9 and TRBJ2-5; 8 positions match TRBD2. Per the germline V gene, CDR1 is SEHNR and CDR2 is FQNEAQ (reference sequence). The CDR3 runs 13 residues.

The chain employs TRBV6-6 and TRBJ1-2, with TRBD1 identical over 7 bases. V lost 6 bases, J lost 6 bases, and 10 bases stayed unmatched. Germline V CDR1 and CDR2: MNHNY, SVGAGI (reference sequence). The CDR3 runs 14 residues. CDR3 nucleotide sequence: TGTGCCAGCAGCACCTGGGGACAGTCTAATGGCTACACCTTC. This sequence encodes CASSTWGQSNGYTF.

Notes on this clone: Other nucleotide sequences from this sample produce the same CDR3. The rearrangement links TRBV19 to TRBJ1-5; D remains unclear. The V and J ends lost 3 bases and 2 bases respectively, with 5 bases between them. The CDR3 consists of 13 residues. The germline V gene encodes CDR1 LNHDA and CDR2 SQIVND (reference sequence). CDR3 in amino acids: CASSIGGNQPQHF. CDR3 nucleotides: TGTGCCAGTAGTATCGGGGGCAATCAGCCCCAGCATTTT.

The chain is built from TRBV6-1 and TRBJ1-6, with unresolved D. CDR1 and CDR2 (germline): MNHNS, SASEGT. Trimming took 2 bases from V and 3 from J, leaving 8 bases between them. The CDR3 runs to 15 residues. CDR3 DNA sequence: TGTGCCAGCAGTGAAAGACAACACTATAATTCACCCCTCCACTTT. Translated, it gives CASSERQHYNSPLHF.